A selection of T cell receptor beta chains follows, all from one sample in a study of T cells after yellow fever vaccination. TCRdb itself ran the 5' RACE reads through MiXCR, one entry per CDR3 protein. Here the sample spans roughly 180,000 distinct CDR3 sequences, approximately 6.2% being singletons. The sequencing used CD4+ T cells sorted from PBMCs, collected on the day of the first yellow fever vaccination. These TCRs come from a man aged 18 to 35 who received the YFV17D yellow fever vaccine. CDR3s include the opening cysteine and the closing phenylalanine or tryptophan. Fields, in order: CDR3 length, J gene, D gene, V gene, clone size, CDR3 protein, CDR3 DNA. A D gene is named only where the DNA matches it firmly. Part of the rows lack a size; the others show once, few, many or a class for expanded clones.

16 TRBJ2-6 TRBD1 TRBV6-1 . CASTVGQGGGANVLTF TGTGCCAGCACGGTGGGACAGGGGGGCGGGGCCAACGTCCTGACTTTC
13 TRBJ2-3 . TRBV4-3 few CASSHDIGNTQYF TGCGCCAGCAGCCACGACATAGGGAATACGCAGTATTTT
16 TRBJ2-3 TRBD2 TRBV12-3/TRBV12-4 many CASSLGLAGPTDTQYF TGTGCCAGCAGTTTAGGGCTAGCGGGGCCCACAGATACGCAGTATTTT
16 TRBJ2-5 TRBD2 TRBV10-3 . CAISGGSSGGQETQYF TGTGCCATCAGTGGGGGGTCTAGCGGGGGACAAGAGACCCAGTACTTC
14 TRBJ2-7 TRBD2 TRBV12-3/TRBV12-4 few CASRKAGSSYEQYF TGTGCCAGCAGAAAAGCGGGATCCTCCTACGAGCAGTACTTC
13 TRBJ1-2 TRBD1 TRBV6-5 . CASRDRGNYGYTF TGTGCCAGCAGGGACAGGGGTAACTATGGCTACACCTTC
12 TRBJ2-5 . TRBV2 few CASSEFLETQYF TGTGCCAGCAGTGAGTTCTTAGAGACCCAGTACTTC
11 TRBJ2-6 . TRBV24-1 few CATSDFGILTF TGTGCCACCAGTGATTTCGGAATCCTGACTTTC
12 TRBJ2-2 . TRBV3-1 many CASAASTGELFF TGTGCCAGCGCGGCTAGCACCGGGGAGCTGTTTTTT
12 TRBJ2-7 . TRBV10-2 many CASVGDSYEQYF TGCGCCAGCGTGGGTGACTCCTACGAGCAGTACTTC
14 TRBJ2-7 TRBD1 TRBV18 few CASLPGQGAYEQYF TGTGCCAGCTTACCGGGACAGGGGGCGTACGAGCAGTACTTC
16 TRBJ2-2 TRBD2 TRBV7-6 few CASSLVLRGGPGELFF TGTGCCAGCAGCTTAGTGTTGCGGGGGGGCCCCGGGGAGCTGTTTTTT
14 TRBJ2-3 . TRBV14 many CASSQQGPWDTQYF TGTGCCAGCAGCCAACAGGGACCCTGGGATACGCAGTATTTT
15 TRBJ1-5 TRBD1 TRBV7-8 . CASSLGQGSLEAQHF TGTGCCAGCAGCTTGGGACAGGGGTCTCTCGAGGCCCAGCATTTT
14 TRBJ1-1 . TRBV5-1 once CASSIGAMNTEAFF TGCGCCAGCAGCATAGGGGCCATGAACACTGAAGCTTTCTTT
14 TRBJ1-2 . TRBV12-3/TRBV12-4 . CASSGRARGHGYTF TGTGCCAGCTCCGGGCGGGCCAGGGGCCATGGCTACACCTTC
13 TRBJ2-2 . TRBV19 . CASRGAGAGELFF TGTGCCAGCAGAGGAGCAGGGGCCGGGGAGCTGTTTTTT
17 TRBJ2-3 . TRBV4-3 few CASGRAVSWSSTDTQYF TGCGCCAGCGGCCGGGCCGTTAGCTGGTCTAGCACAGATACGCAGTATTTT
15 TRBJ2-1 . TRBV20-1 many CSAWTGEITYNEQFF TGCAGTGCTTGGACTGGGGAGATCACCTACAATGAGCAGTTCTTC
14 TRBJ2-1 TRBD2 TRBV5-1 . CASNLAGGLNEQFF TGCGCCAGCAACCTAGCGGGGGGCCTCAATGAGCAGTTCTTC
15 TRBJ2-7 TRBD2 TRBV20-1 few CSASGGASGAYEQYF TGCAGTGCTAGTGGGGGGGCTAGCGGGGCCTACGAGCAGTACTTC
13 TRBJ2-7 . TRBV27 many CASSTRGSYEQYF TGTGCCAGCTCCACAAGGGGCTCCTACGAGCAGTACTTC
16 TRBJ2-3 TRBD2 TRBV19 few CASSRLAGGRTDTQYF TGTGCCAGTAGTCGACTAGCGGGGGGTAGGACAGATACGCAGTATTTT
14 TRBJ1-1 . TRBV9 many CASSVGSSNTEAFF TGTGCCAGCAGCGTAGGGTCGTCGAACACTGAAGCTTTCTTT
12 TRBJ2-5 . TRBV7-2 . CAGRTDGGTQYF TGTGCCGGACGGACAGACGGTGGGACCCAGTACTTC
12 TRBJ2-5 TRBD1 TRBV20-1 many CSALGQMETQYF TGCAGTGCCCTGGGACAGATGGAGACCCAGTACTTC
11 TRBJ2-3 . TRBV20-1 many CSASLQDTQYF TGCAGTGCTAGCCTACAAGATACGCAGTATTTT
16 TRBJ1-2 . TRBV9 many CASSVGGVRLVPGYTF TGTGCCAGCAGCGTAGGCGGGGTTCGGTTGGTCCCTGGCTACACCTTC
16 TRBJ2-1 . TRBV4-2 . CASSQDPEGAYNEQFF TGTGCCAGCAGCCAAGATCCGGAGGGGGCCTACAATGAGCAGTTCTTC
14 TRBJ2-7 TRBD2 TRBV11-2 few CASRLLAGGYEQYF TGTGCCAGCAGGTTACTAGCGGGGGGCTACGAGCAGTACTTC
16 TRBJ2-2 . TRBV6-2/TRBV6-3 few CASRPRASRYTGELFF TGTGCCAGCAGGCCGAGGGCTAGCCGATACACCGGGGAGCTGTTTTTT
15 TRBJ2-1 . TRBV5-1 many CASSLSASIYNEQFF TGCGCCAGCAGCTTGAGCGCATCGATATACAATGAGCAGTTCTTC
14 TRBJ2-5 . TRBV4-1 few CASSPREGEETQYF TGCGCCAGCAGCCCCAGGGAGGGGGAAGAGACCCAGTACTTC
13 TRBJ2-3 . TRBV11-2 many CASSKYREGTQYF TGTGCCAGCAGCAAGTACAGGGAAGGTACGCAGTATTTT
14 TRBJ2-7 . TRBV12-3/TRBV12-4 many CASSSSDRTYEQYF TGTGCCAGCAGTTCGTCGGACAGAACCTACGAGCAGTACTTC
13 TRBJ2-1 . TRBV4-3 . CASSQDLFNPQFF TGCGCCAGCAGCCAGGACTTGTTTAACCCGCAGTTCTTC
11 TRBJ2-1 . TRBV12-3/TRBV12-4 many CASRDLAGLFF TGTGCCAGCAGGGACCTGGCTGGGCTGTTCTTC
13 TRBJ1-1 . TRBV4-2 . CASRRRENTEAFF TGTGCCAGCAGGCGCAGGGAAAACACTGAAGCTTTCTTT
15 TRBJ1-1 TRBD1 TRBV7-3 . CASSSGTGVSTEAFF TGTGCCAGCAGCTCCGGGACAGGGGTGAGCACTGAAGCTTTCTTT
16 TRBJ2-2 TRBD2 TRBV2 . CASSGASGGNTGELFF TGTGCCAGCAGTGGGGCTAGCGGGGGGAACACCGGGGAGCTGTTTTTT
17 TRBJ2-3 TRBD2 TRBV7-3 . CASSLLGGGGDTDTQYF TGTGCCAGCAGCTTATTAGGGGGCGGGGGGGATACAGATACGCAGTATTTT
14 TRBJ2-7 . TRBV5-5 few CASSPAPTAYEQYF TGTGCCAGCAGCCCAGCACCGACAGCCTACGAGCAGTACTTC
14 TRBJ1-4 . TRBV6-2/TRBV6-3 many CASSYFAANEKLFF TGTGCCAGCAGTTACTTCGCGGCTAATGAAAAACTGTTTTTT
14 TRBJ1-1 . TRBV18 . CASSPFQENTEAFF TGTGCCAGCTCACCGTTTCAAGAGAACACTGAAGCTTTCTTT
15 TRBJ1-1 . TRBV20-1 . CSARDPRTFFTEAFF TGCAGTGCTAGAGATCCCAGGACATTTTTCACTGAAGCTTTCTTT
13 TRBJ2-7 . TRBV7-8 few CASSIGGSYEQYF TGTGCCAGCAGCATCGGAGGATCCTACGAGCAGTACTTC
15 TRBJ2-5 . TRBV11-2 many CASSLSGWGQETQYF TGTGCCAGCAGCTTAAGTGGTTGGGGCCAAGAGACCCAGTACTTC
14 TRBJ1-6 . TRBV12-3/TRBV12-4 many CASRDRALNSPLHF TGTGCCAGCAGGGACCGGGCCTTAAATTCACCCCTCCACTTT
14 TRBJ2-1 TRBD2 TRBV5-1 many CASSFRTSSHEQFF TGCGCCAGCAGTTTCCGGACTAGCAGCCATGAGCAGTTCTTC
15 TRBJ2-3 . TRBV14 . CASSQGFVGTDTQYF TGTGCCAGCAGCCAAGGCTTTGTGGGCACAGATACGCAGTATTTT
15 TRBJ1-4 . TRBV10-3 many CAISDFGGTGEKLFF TGTGCCATCAGTGATTTCGGGGGCACGGGTGAAAAACTGTTTTTT
16 TRBJ2-3 TRBD2 TRBV24-1 many CATSDLGLAGADTQYF TGTGCCACCAGTGATTTGGGACTAGCGGGGGCGGATACGCAGTATTTT
10 TRBJ2-5 . TRBV29-1 many CSVEEGTQYF TGCAGCGTTGAAGAGGGGACCCAGTACTTC
15 TRBJ2-5 . TRBV10-3 many CANTWDISRGETQYF TGTGCCAATACCTGGGACATTTCCAGGGGAGAGACCCAGTACTTC